This T cell receptor beta chain emerged from a study of naive CD8 T cells in extremely preterm neonates. Blood donors were healthy children aged about 16-56 months and healthy nonsmoking adults. Each sample had roughly 18,000–100,000 sorted naive CD8+ T cells. Measured with immunoSEQ multiplex PCR; TCRdb has only the in-frame clones, and not every one. This sample has around 7,000 clones, with 95% to 98% found just once. CDR3 length: 14 residues. V shed 5 bases and J 6 bases; nucleotides not matched to a gene: 5. Looked up from germline, CDR1 is MDHEN and CDR2 is SYDVKM. Study-wide results and limits: Preterm neonate repertoires were significantly less rich by iChao1 than others.

This clone was recorded once. Its antigen remains unknown. The receptor comes from a human donor in good health. The V gene is TRBV28, the J gene TRBJ1-5, with 9 nucleotides matching TRBD1. Source material: naive CD8+ T cells from blood. CDR3 sequence: CASSIGQGIQPQHF. In DNA, the CDR3 is TGTGCCAGCAGTATAGGACAGGGGATTCAGCCCCAGCATTTT.